This is a list of T cell receptor beta chains from one sample in a study of tumor T cells in aggressive B-cell lymphoma. Profiled with immunoSEQ multiplex PCR; TCRdb holds only in-frame clones, not every one. The sample shows roughly 3,000 clones, approximately 85% of them seen only once. Sequences were obtained from tumor tissue. These receptors were collected from an adult with diffuse large B cell lymphoma. Some clones in this sample may be carry-over from other donors' samples. Both conserved end residues are part of each CDR3. D genes are given only for firm matches.

j_gene: TRBJ2-5
len: 19
d_gene: TRBD1
v_gene: TRBV4-3
CDR3aa: CASSQQRAGQGSFQETQYF
CDR3nt: TGCGCCAGCAGCCAACAACGAGCGGGACAGGGAAGTTTCCAAGAGACCCAGTACTTC

j_gene: TRBJ2-2
len: 15
d_gene: TRBD2
v_gene: TRBV7-2
CDR3aa: CASSRLAGVTGELFF
CDR3nt: TGTGCCAGCAGCCGACTAGCGGGAGTCACCGGGGAGCTGTTTTTT

j_gene: TRBJ1-2
len: 15
d_gene: .
v_gene: TRBV9
CDR3aa: CASSSRHRGNYGYTF
CDR3nt: TGTGCCAGCAGCAGCCGGCACCGGGGAAACTATGGCTACACCTTC

j_gene: TRBJ1-3
len: 14
d_gene: .
v_gene: TRBV25-1
CDR3aa: CASSVTGTGNTIYF
CDR3nt: TGTGCCAGCAGCGTAACAGGGACTGGAAACACCATATATTTT

j_gene: TRBJ2-7
len: 15
d_gene: TRBD2
v_gene: TRBV7-9
CDR3aa: CASSRTGTISYEQYF
CDR3nt: TGTGCCAGCAGCCGTACCGGGACTATCTCCTACGAGCAGTACTTC

j_gene: TRBJ1-5
len: 12
d_gene: .
v_gene: TRBV6-1
CDR3aa: CASSEALQPQHF
CDR3nt: TGTGCCAGCAGTGAAGCCCTTCAGCCCCAGCATTTT

j_gene: TRBJ1-2
len: 14
d_gene: TRBD1
v_gene: TRBV27
CDR3aa: CASSWDRERYGYTF
CDR3nt: TGTGCCAGCAGCTGGGACAGGGAGAGATATGGCTACACCTTC

j_gene: TRBJ1-1
len: 14
d_gene: TRBD1
v_gene: TRBV7-2
CDR3aa: CASSWGQPNTEAFF
CDR3nt: TGTGCCAGCAGCTGGGGACAGCCGAACACTGAAGCTTTCTTT

j_gene: TRBJ2-5
len: 14
d_gene: TRBD1
v_gene: TRBV9
CDR3aa: CASSVGQGQETQYF
CDR3nt: TGTGCCAGCAGCGTAGGACAGGGGCAAGAGACCCAGTACTTC

j_gene: TRBJ2-3
len: 16
d_gene: TRBD2
v_gene: TRBV7-2
CDR3aa: CASSLQSGRGTDTQYF
CDR3nt: TGTGCCAGCAGCTTACAAAGCGGGAGAGGCACAGATACGCAGTATTTT

j_gene: TRBJ1-1
len: 11
d_gene: .
v_gene: TRBV27
CDR3aa: CASGRGTEAFF
CDR3nt: TGTGCCAGCGGGCGGGGCACTGAAGCTTTCTTT

j_gene: TRBJ2-3
len: 13
d_gene: .
v_gene: TRBV5-5
CDR3aa: CASSLSTADTQYF
CDR3nt: TGTGCCAGCAGCCTAAGTACCGCGGATACGCAGTATTTT

j_gene: TRBJ1-6
len: 15
d_gene: TRBD1
v_gene: TRBV14
CDR3aa: CASSLSGTGASPLHF
CDR3nt: TGTGCCAGCAGCCTAAGTGGGACAGGGGCTTCACCCCTCCACTTT

j_gene: TRBJ2-7
len: 14
d_gene: TRBD1
v_gene: TRBV2
CDR3aa: CASRAGQGSYEQYF
CDR3nt: TGTGCCAGCAGGGCAGGACAGGGCTCCTACGAGCAGTACTTC

j_gene: TRBJ2-3
len: 14
d_gene: TRBD2
v_gene: TRBV29-1
CDR3aa: CSVGTSGRKDTQYF
CDR3nt: TGCAGCGTTGGAACTAGCGGGAGGAAGGATACGCAGTATTTT

j_gene: TRBJ2-4
len: 14
d_gene: TRBD1
v_gene: TRBV19
CDR3aa: CASSIDRGQNIQYF
CDR3nt: TGTGCCAGTAGTATCGACAGGGGACAAAACATTCAGTACTTC

j_gene: TRBJ2-1
len: 15
d_gene: .
v_gene: TRBV10-3
CDR3aa: CAISERQGPYNEQFF
CDR3nt: TGTGCCATCAGTGAGAGGCAGGGTCCCTACAATGAGCAGTTCTTC

j_gene: TRBJ1-4
len: 13
d_gene: .
v_gene: TRBV7-9
CDR3aa: CASSAGFGEKLFF
CDR3nt: TGTGCCAGCAGCGCAGGGTTCGGGGAAAAACTGTTTTTT

j_gene: TRBJ2-4
len: 16
d_gene: .
v_gene: TRBV7-9
CDR3aa: CASSRGQLLAKNIQYF
CDR3nt: TGTGCCAGCAGCCGAGGACAGCTACTAGCCAAAAACATTCAGTACTTC

j_gene: TRBJ2-3
len: 13
d_gene: .
v_gene: TRBV7-9
CDR3aa: CASSQSGFITQYF
CDR3nt: TGTGCCAGCAGCCAGTCTGGCTTTATCACGCAGTATTTT

j_gene: TRBJ2-5
len: 14
d_gene: .
v_gene: TRBV14
CDR3aa: CASSQGGLRETQYF
CDR3nt: TGTGCCAGCAGCCAAGGAGGGCTCAGGGAGACCCAGTACTTC

j_gene: TRBJ2-5
len: 16
d_gene: TRBD2
v_gene: TRBV29-1
CDR3aa: CSVEEGLAGGLETQYF
CDR3nt: TGCAGCGTTGAAGAGGGACTAGCGGGAGGGTTGGAGACCCAGTACTTC

j_gene: TRBJ1-2
len: 18
d_gene: TRBD1
v_gene: TRBV19
CDR3aa: CASSIDGRDRGSSYGYTF
CDR3nt: TGTGCCAGTAGTATAGATGGCCGGGACAGGGGATCCTCCTATGGCTACACCTTC

j_gene: TRBJ2-2
len: 16
d_gene: TRBD2
v_gene: TRBV9
CDR3aa: CASSVDVLADTGELFF
CDR3nt: TGTGCCAGCAGCGTAGACGTCCTAGCGGACACCGGGGAGCTGTTTTTT

j_gene: TRBJ1-3
len: 11
d_gene: .
v_gene: TRBV30
CDR3aa: CAWISRNTIYF
CDR3nt: TGTGCCTGGATATCCCGAAACACCATATATTTT